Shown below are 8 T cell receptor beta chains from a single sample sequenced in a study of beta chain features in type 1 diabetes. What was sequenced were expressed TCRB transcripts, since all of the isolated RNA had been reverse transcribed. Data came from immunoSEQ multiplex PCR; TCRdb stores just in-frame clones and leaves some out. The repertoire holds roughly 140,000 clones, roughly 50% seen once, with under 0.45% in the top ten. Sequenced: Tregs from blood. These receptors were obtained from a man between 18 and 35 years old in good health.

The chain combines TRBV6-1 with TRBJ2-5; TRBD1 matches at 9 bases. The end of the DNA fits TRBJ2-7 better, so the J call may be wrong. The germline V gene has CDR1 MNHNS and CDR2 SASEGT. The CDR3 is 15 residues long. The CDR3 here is CASRDSGQGGHEQYF. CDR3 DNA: TGTGCCAGCAGGGATTCGGGACAGGGAGGTCACGAGCAGTACTTC.

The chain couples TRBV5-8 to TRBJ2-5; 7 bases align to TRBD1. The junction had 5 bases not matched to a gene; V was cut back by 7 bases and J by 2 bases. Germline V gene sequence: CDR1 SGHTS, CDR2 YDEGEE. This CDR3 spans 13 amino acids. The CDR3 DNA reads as TGTGCCAGCCAGAGCAGGGGGCAAGAGACCCAGTACTTC. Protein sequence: CASQSRGQETQYF.

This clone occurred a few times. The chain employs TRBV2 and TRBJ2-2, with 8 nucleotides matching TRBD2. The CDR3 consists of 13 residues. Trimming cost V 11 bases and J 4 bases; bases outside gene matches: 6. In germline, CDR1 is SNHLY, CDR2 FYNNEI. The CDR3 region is CASGREPTGELFF. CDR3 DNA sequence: TGTGCCTCCGGGAGGGAGCCCACCGGGGAGCTGTTTTTT.

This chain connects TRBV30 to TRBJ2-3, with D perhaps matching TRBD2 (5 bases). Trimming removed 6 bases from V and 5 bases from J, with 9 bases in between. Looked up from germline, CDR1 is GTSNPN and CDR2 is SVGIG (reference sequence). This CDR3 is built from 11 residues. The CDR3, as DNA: TGTGCCTGCGGAGGTGGAGATACGCAGTATTTT. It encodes CACGGGDTQYF.

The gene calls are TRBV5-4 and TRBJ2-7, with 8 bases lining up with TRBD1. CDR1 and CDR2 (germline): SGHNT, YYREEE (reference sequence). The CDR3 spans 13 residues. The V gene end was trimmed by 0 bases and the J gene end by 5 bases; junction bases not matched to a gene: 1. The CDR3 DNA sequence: TGTGCCAGCAGCTTGGCGGACAGGGACGAGCAGTACTTC. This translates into CASSLADRDEQYF.

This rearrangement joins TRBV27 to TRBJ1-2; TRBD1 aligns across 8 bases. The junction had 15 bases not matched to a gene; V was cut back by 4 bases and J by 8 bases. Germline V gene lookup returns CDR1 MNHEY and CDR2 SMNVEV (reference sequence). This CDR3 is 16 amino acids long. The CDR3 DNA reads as TGTGCCAGCAGTTCCAAGGCCCTAAGACAGGGGAAAGGCTACACCTTC. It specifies CASSSKALRQGKGYTF.

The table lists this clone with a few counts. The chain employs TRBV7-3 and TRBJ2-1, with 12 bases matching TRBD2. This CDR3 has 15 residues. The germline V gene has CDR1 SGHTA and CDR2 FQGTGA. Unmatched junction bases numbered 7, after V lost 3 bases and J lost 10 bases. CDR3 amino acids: CASSFLAGGPGEQFF. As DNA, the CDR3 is TGTGCCAGCAGCTTCCTAGCGGGGGGGCCTGGCGAGCAGTTCTTC.

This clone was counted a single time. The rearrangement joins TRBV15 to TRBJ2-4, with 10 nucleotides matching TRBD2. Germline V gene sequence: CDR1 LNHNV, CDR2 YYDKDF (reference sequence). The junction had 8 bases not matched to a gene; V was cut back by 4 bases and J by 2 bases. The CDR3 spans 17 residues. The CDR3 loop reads CATSTGLAGVTKNIQYF. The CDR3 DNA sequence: TGTGCCACCAGCACTGGGCTAGCGGGAGTTACCAAAAACATTCAGTACTTC.